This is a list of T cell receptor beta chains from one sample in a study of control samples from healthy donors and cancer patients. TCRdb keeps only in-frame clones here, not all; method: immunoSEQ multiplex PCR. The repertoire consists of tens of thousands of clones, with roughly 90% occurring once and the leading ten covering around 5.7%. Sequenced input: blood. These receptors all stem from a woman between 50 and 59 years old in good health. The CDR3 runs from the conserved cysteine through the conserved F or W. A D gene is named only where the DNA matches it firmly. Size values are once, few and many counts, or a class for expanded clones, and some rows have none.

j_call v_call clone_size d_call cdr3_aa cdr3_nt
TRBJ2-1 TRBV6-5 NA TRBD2 CASSGRKSQFF TGTGCCAGCAGCGGGAGGAAGTCGCAGTTCTTC
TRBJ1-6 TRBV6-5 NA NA CASSTVYSPLHF TGTGCCAGCAGTACAGTATATTCACCCCTCCACTTT
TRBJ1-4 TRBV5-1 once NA CASSGGTATNEKLFF TGCGCCAGCAGCGGGGGGACGGCAACTAATGAAAAACTGTTTTTT
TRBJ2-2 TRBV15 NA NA CATSREAGELFF TGTGCCACCAGCAGAGAGGCCGGGGAGCTGTTTTTT
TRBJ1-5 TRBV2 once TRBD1 CASGQGSRQPQHF TGTGCCAGCGGACAGGGTAGCCGTCAGCCCCAGCATTTT
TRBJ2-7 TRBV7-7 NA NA CASSLSDTSYEQYF TGTGCCAGCAGCCTGTCTGACACTTCCTACGAGCAGTACTTC
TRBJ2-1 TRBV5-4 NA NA CASSLKLTQVNNEQFF TGTGCCAGCAGCTTGAAATTGACCCAGGTAAACAATGAGCAGTTCTTC
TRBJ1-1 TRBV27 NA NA CASSFISASPNTEAFF TGTGCCAGCAGTTTTATCTCGGCGTCCCCCAACACTGAAGCTTTCTTT
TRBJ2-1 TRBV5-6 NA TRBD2 CASSLLSGGASIEQFF TGTGCCAGCAGCTTGCTGAGCGGGGGGGCTTCCATTGAGCAGTTCTTC
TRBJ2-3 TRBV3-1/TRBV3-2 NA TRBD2 CASSTTSGAPTDTQYF TGTGCCAGCAGCACTACTAGCGGGGCACCCACAGATACGCAGTATTTT
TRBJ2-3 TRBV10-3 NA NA CASLGQGYGDTQYF TGTGCCTCTTTGGGGCAGGGGTATGGAGATACGCAGTATTTT
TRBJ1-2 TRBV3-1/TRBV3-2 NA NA CASSQGGDGYTF TGTGCCAGCAGCCAAGGAGGGGATGGCTACACCTTC
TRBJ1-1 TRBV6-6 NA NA CASSYHTKAFF TGTGCCAGCAGTTATCACACTAAAGCTTTCTTT
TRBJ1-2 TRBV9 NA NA CASSSPEGYTF TGTGCCAGCAGCTCCCCTGAGGGCTACACCTTC
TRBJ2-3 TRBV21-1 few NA CASSTETSPITDTQYF TGTGCCAGCAGCACTGAGACTAGCCCCATCACAGATACGCAGTATTTT
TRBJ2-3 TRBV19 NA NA CASSMARKDTQYF TGTGCCAGTAGTATGGCCAGGAAGGATACGCAGTATTTT
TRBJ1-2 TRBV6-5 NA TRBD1 CASRLPGTGSHGYTF TGTGCCAGCAGACTTCCCGGGACAGGGAGTCATGGCTACACCTTC
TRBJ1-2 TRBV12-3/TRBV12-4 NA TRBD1 CASSLQGAGGYTF TGTGCCAGCAGTTTACAGGGGGCCGGTGGCTACACCTTC
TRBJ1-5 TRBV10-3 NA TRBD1 CAISESGQGLGQPQHF TGTGCCATCAGTGAGTCGGGACAGGGGCTGGGTCAGCCCCAGCATTTT
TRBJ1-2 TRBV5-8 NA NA CASSYSQGNYGYTF TGTGCCAGCAGCTACTCTCAGGGGAACTATGGCTACACCTTC
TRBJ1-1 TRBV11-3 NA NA CASSRHPGAEAFF TGTGCCAGCAGTCGTCATCCAGGTGCCGAAGCTTTCTTT
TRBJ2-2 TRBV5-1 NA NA CASSLRQGVAGELFF TGCGCCAGCAGCTTGAGGCAGGGAGTCGCCGGGGAGCTGTTTTTT